These 31 T cell receptor beta chains were sequenced from one sample in a study of shared clonotypes between healthy human individuals. Method: immunoSEQ multiplex PCR; TCRdb's copy keeps in-frame clones and lacks some. The sample lists about 1.1 million clones, around 77% occurring once. Sequencing was performed on memory CD4+ T cells from PBMCs. Documented subset: CD45RA-negative fraction. These receptors were obtained from a man aged 18 to 30 in good health. Some clones in this sample may be carry-over from other donors' samples.

This clone was found many times. This sequence may be a read error, since a much larger clone differs from it by one base. The identical CDR3 is also encoded by other nucleotide sequences in the sample. This CDR3 reads CASSLGDRDYGYTF. In nucleotides, the CDR3 is TGCGCCAGCAGCTTGGGGGACAGGGACTATGGCTACACCTTC. The chain couples TRBV5-1 to TRBJ1-2; the match to TRBD1 covers 9 bases. The CDR3 loop spans 14 amino acids. Germline V gene data show CDR1 as SGHRS and CDR2 as YFSETQ. The V segment lost 0 bases and the J segment 3 bases; nucleotides outside the gene matches: 0. The variable domain in full, completed from reference TRBV5-1 and TRBJ1-2, reads KAGVTQTPRYLIKTRGQQVTLSCSPISGHRSVSWYQQTPGQGLQFLFEYFSETQRNKGNFPGRFSGRQFSNSRSEMNVSTLELGDSALYLCASSLGDRDYGYTFGSGTRLTVV.

The chain couples TRBV5-1 to TRBJ2-4, with 11 bases fitting TRBD2. V shed 4 bases, J shed 9 bases, and the junction held 9 bases outside the gene matches. Germline V gives CDR1 SGHRS, CDR2 YFSETQ. There are 15 residues in the CDR3. In nucleotides, the CDR3 is TGCGCCAGCAGCCCCGTTACTAGCGGGAGCGGCATTCAGTACTTC. It encodes CASSPVTSGSGIQYF.

V is TRBV27 and J is TRBJ2-7; D is undetermined. The germline V gene has CDR1 MNHEY and CDR2 SMNVEV (reference sequence). There are 13 residues in the CDR3. V shed 3 bases and J shed 0 bases, with 6 bases lying between them. The CDR3 spells CASSFRSSYEQYF. DNA of the CDR3: TGTGCCAGCAGTTTCCGGTCCTCCTACGAGCAGTACTTC.

The V call is TRBV6-6, the J call TRBJ1-2; the D is unclear. CDR1 is MNHNY, CDR2 SVGAGI, per germline (reference sequence). This CDR3 has 12 amino acids. V shed 2 bases and J shed 8 bases, with 9 bases lying between them. The CDR3 DNA sequence: TGTGCCAGCAGTTACGTTGAGGAAGGCTACACCTTC. This codes for CASSYVEEGYTF.

V usage is TRBV5-8 and J usage is TRBJ1-2; no clear D gene. CDR1 is SGHTS, CDR2 YDEGEE, per germline. V lost 7 bases and J 2 bases, leaving 24 bases between the germline ends. There are 17 residues in the CDR3. The CDR3 DNA reads TGTGCCAGCGGTACAGCCACCTTAGCCTTTGAGAACTATGGCTACACCTTC. Translated: CASGTATLAFENYGYTF.

V usage is TRBV7-9 and J usage is TRBJ2-2, with 7 nucleotides matching TRBD2. From germline, CDR1 is SEHNR and CDR2 FQNEAQ (reference sequence). With 4 bases clipped from V and 2 bases from J, the junction kept 7 bases outside the gene matches. The length of the CDR3 is 16 residues. The CDR3 bases are TGTGCCAGCAGCTCCGAAGCGGGATTCAACACCGGGGAGCTGTTTTTT. Amino acid sequence: CASSSEAGFNTGELFF.

The V and J genes are TRBV4-1 and TRBJ2-1; D is unresolved. From germline, CDR1 is MGHRA and CDR2 YSYEKL. The CDR3 runs 17 residues. The V end lost 0 bases, the J end lost 3 bases, and 15 bases lay between the germline ends. The CDR3: CASSQEEIGPYYNEQFF. For the CDR3, the DNA is TGCGCCAGCAGCCAAGAAGAGATCGGGCCTTACTACAATGAGCAGTTCTTC.

V usage is TRBV6-1 and J usage is TRBJ1-1; no clear D gene. This CDR3 spans 15 amino acids. Germline V gene sequence: CDR1 MNHNS, CDR2 SASEGT. Trimming pared 6 bases from V and 4 bases from J, leaving 18 bases between. CDR3 region: CASRGLGLGSTEAFF. CDR3 sequence (DNA): TGTGCCAGCAGGGGCTTAGGCCTTGGGAGCACTGAAGCTTTCTTT.

The chain combines TRBV7-9 with TRBJ2-3, with TRBD2 matching 7 bases. This CDR3 has 15 amino acids. Germline-derived CDR1 and CDR2 are SEHNR and FQNEAQ (reference sequence). J was trimmed by 11 bases and V by 5 bases; bases with no gene match: 16. For the CDR3, the DNA is TGTGCCAGCAGCGCCAGGCTATTGGACGCGGGGGTGCAGTATTTT. It specifies CASSARLLDAGVQYF.

The chain has TRBV30 and TRBJ2-7, with 7 bases fitting TRBD1. Germline V gene lookup returns CDR1 GTSNPN and CDR2 SVGIG (reference sequence). The CDR3 loop spans 14 amino acids. V was clipped by 4 bases and J by 5 bases; unmatched bases: 11. CDR3 amino acids: CAWNPGAGGNEQYF. In DNA, the CDR3 is TGTGCCTGGAACCCCGGGGCAGGGGGTAACGAGCAGTACTTC.

The chain employs TRBV18 and TRBJ1-3; D unresolved. The CDR3 runs to 15 residues. V was cut by 4 bases and J by 9 bases, with 19 bases left in between. Germline loops: CDR1 KGHSH, CDR2 LQKENI. Here the CDR3 reads CASSHSKGTEGTIYF. The CDR3 DNA reads as TGTGCCAGCTCACATTCAAAGGGAACGGAAGGCACCATATATTTT.

The gene calls are TRBV10-3 and TRBJ2-5; D gene ambiguous. The J call may be wrong; the DNA end is better matched by TRBJ2-7. This CDR3 contains 13 residues. Germline assignment: CDR1 ENHRY and CDR2 SYGVKD. The CDR3 region is CAAIGGGSYEQYF. The CDR3 DNA is TGTGCCGCAATCGGCGGTGGGTCCTACGAGCAGTACTTC.

V gene TRBV7-3 combines with J gene TRBJ1-2; TRBD1 might be the D (6 bases). Germline-derived CDR1 and CDR2 are SGHTA and FQGTGA. The CDR3 has 15 amino acids. Trimming removed 6 bases at V and 6 bases at J, with 20 bases between. Here the CDR3 reads CASRQQPAGVDGYTF. CDR3 DNA: TGTGCCAGCAGACAACAGCCAGCAGGGGTGGATGGCTACACCTTC. The whole variable domain, filled in from reference TRBV7-3 and TRBJ1-2, reads GAGVSQTPSNKVTEKGKYVELRCDPISGHTALYWYRQSLGQGPEFLIYFQGTGAADDSGLPNDRFFAVRPEGSVSTLKIQRTERGDSAVYLCASRQQPAGVDGYTFGSGTRLTVV.

This clone has more than one count but fewer than ten. The chain couples TRBV7-9 to TRBJ2-3; unclear D gene. The CDR3 consists of 15 residues. Germline V gives CDR1 SEHNR, CDR2 FQNEAQ (reference sequence). The ends were cut back, 4 bases at V and 2 bases at J, with 13 bases in the middle. For the CDR3, the DNA is TGTGCCAGCAGCTCGGGCAGCCTCCCCACAGATACGCAGTATTTT. Translated: CASSSGSLPTDTQYF. The entire variable domain, with the rest obtained from reference TRBV7-9 and TRBJ2-3, is as follows: DTGVSQNPRHKITKRGQNVTFRCDPISEHNRLYWYRQTLGQGPEFLTYFQNEAQLEKSRLLSDRFSAERPKGSFSTLEIQRTEQGDSAMYLCASSSGSLPTDTQYFGPGTRLTVL.

The rearrangement joins TRBV10-2 to TRBJ1-4; 7 bases line up with TRBD1. Germline-derived CDR1 and CDR2 are WSHSY and SAAADI. Unmatched junction bases numbered 9, after V lost 6 bases and J lost 5 bases. CDR3 length: 15 amino acids. This chain's CDR3 is CASRETQGSNEKLFF. The CDR3 coding sequence is TGCGCCAGCAGAGAAACACAGGGGTCGAATGAAAAACTGTTTTTT.

The sample holds a few counts of this clone. This chain links TRBV29-1 with TRBJ1-5; D uncertain. This CDR3 region has 13 residues. Trimming removed 4 bases at V and 5 bases at J, with 12 bases between. Germline loops: CDR1 SQVTM, CDR2 ANQGSEA. CDR3 sequence (DNA): TGCAGCGTTGTGACGGATACCTATCAGCCCCAGCATTTT. Translated: CSVVTDTYQPQHF. Full variable domain (missing parts from reference TRBV29-1 and TRBJ1-5): SAVISQKPSRDICQRGTSLTIQCQVDSQVTMMFWYRQQPGQSLTLIATANQGSEATYESGFVIDKFPISRPNLTFSTLTVSNMSPEDSSIYLCSVVTDTYQPQHFGDGTRLSIL.

This clone appeared a single time. The rearrangement uses TRBV25-1 and TRBJ1-6; D is possibly TRBD1 (5 bases). This CDR3 is built from 14 residues. Per the germline V gene, CDR1 is MGHDK and CDR2 is SYGVNS. V was pared by 3 bases and J by 5 bases, with 8 bases between. The CDR3 here is CASSDPGHNSPLHF. The CDR3 DNA is TGTGCCAGCAGTGATCCGGGGCATAATTCACCCCTCCACTTT.

J is TRBJ2-7 and V is TRBV11-2; no reliable D call. This CDR3 has 12 amino acids. Trimming took 5 bases from V and 2 from J, leaving 7 bases between them. Germline CDR1 SGHAT, CDR2 FQNNGV. This CDR3 is CASSPSAYEQYF. The CDR3 DNA follows: TGTGCCAGCAGCCCTTCGGCCTACGAGCAGTACTTC.

The chain recombines TRBV5-6 with TRBJ2-1; D might be TRBD2 (5 bases). Germline-derived CDR1 and CDR2 are SGHDT and YYEEEE. The germline V and J ends were trimmed by 5 bases and 4 bases, with 16 bases remaining between them. The CDR3 extends over 15 amino acids. The CDR3 loop is CASRAAAAFYNEQFF. CDR3 sequence (DNA): TGTGCCAGCAGGGCTGCAGCGGCTTTTTACAATGAGCAGTTCTTC.

The CDR3 loop reads CASSFGHTDTQYF. CDR3 in DNA: TGTGCCAGCAGCTTCGGTCACACAGATACGCAGTATTTT. J is TRBJ2-3 and V is TRBV7-2; no reliable D call. CDR1 and CDR2 (germline): SGHTA, FQGNSA. The germline V and J ends were trimmed by 3 bases and 2 bases, with 6 bases remaining between them. The CDR3 loop spans 13 amino acids.

V and J are TRBV28 and TRBJ2-5; perhaps TRBD2 as D (6 bases). Trimming cost V 4 bases and J 2 bases, with 14 bases left between them. This CDR3 is 15 amino acids long. Germline lookup yields CDR1 MDHEN and CDR2 SYDVKM. CDR3 residues: CASSSYPRGQETQYF. In DNA, the CDR3 is TGTGCCAGCAGTTCATACCCTCGGGGGCAAGAGACCCAGTACTTC. Together with reference TRBV28 and TRBJ2-5, the CDR3 gives the full variable domain: DVKVTQSSRYLVKRTGEKVFLECVQDMDHENMFWYRQDPGLGLRLIYFSYDVKMKEKGDIPEGYSVSREKKERFSLILESASTNQTSMYLCASSSYPRGQETQYFGPGTRLLVL.

This clone was picked up a small number of times. This sequence joins TRBV19 and TRBJ2-2; 8 nucleotides line up with TRBD2. Germline CDR1 LNHDA, CDR2 SQIVND (reference sequence). This CDR3 is 14 amino acids long. The junction had 7 bases not matched to a gene; V was cut back by 5 bases and J by 8 bases. This CDR3 is CASSDPGGLGELFF. CDR3 DNA: TGTGCCAGTAGTGACCCGGGAGGGTTGGGGGAGCTGTTTTTT.

The chain carries TRBV14 and TRBJ2-2, with 8 bases lining up with TRBD2. The CDR3 is made up of 16 amino acids. Germline values: CDR1 SGHDN, CDR2 FVKESK. The V and J ends lost 0 bases and 2 bases, in that order; junction bases with no gene match: 2. The chain's CDR3 is CASSQELAVNTGELFF. CDR3 DNA: TGTGCCAGCAGCCAAGAACTAGCGGTTAACACCGGGGAGCTGTTTTTT.

Turning to this clone: Other DNA variants within this sample encode the same CDR3. CDR3 in DNA: TGTGCCAGCAGCGTACGTTATGGCACTGAAGCTTTCTTT. Amino acids: CASSVRYGTEAFF. The chain recombines TRBV9 with TRBJ1-1, with D unclear. Looked up from germline, CDR1 is SGDLS and CDR2 is YYNGEE. V shed 1 base and J shed 4 bases, with 8 bases lying between them. The CDR3 spans 13 residues.

V gene TRBV2 combines with J gene TRBJ2-1, with a possible D match to TRBD1 (6 bases). Germline-derived CDR1 and CDR2 are SNHLY and FYNNEI. This CDR3 has 14 amino acids. The V end was cut by 1 base, the J end by 5 bases, with 9 bases between. The CDR3 DNA sequence: TGTGCCAGCAGTGAAGACAGGGAAGACAATGAGCAGTTCTTC. This encodes CASSEDREDNEQFF. Looking up the rest from reference TRBV2 and TRBJ2-1 gives the full variable domain: EPEVTQTPSHQVTQMGQEVILRCVPISNHLYFYWYRQILGQKVEFLVSFYNNEISEKSEIFDDQFSVERPDGSNFTLKIRSTKLEDSAMYFCASSEDREDNEQFFGPGTRLTVL.

The rearrangement uses TRBV9 and TRBJ1-1; TRBD1 aligns across 9 bases. The junction had 11 bases not matched to a gene; V was cut back by 3 bases and J by 5 bases. This CDR3 is 16 amino acids long. CDR1 SGDLS and CDR2 YYNGEE come from the germline V gene. The CDR3 here is CASSAGTGSGKTEAFF. The CDR3 nucleotides are TGTGCCAGCAGCGCCGGGACAGGGTCTGGTAAGACTGAAGCTTTCTTT. The full variable domain, in which reference TRBV9 and TRBJ1-1 provide the parts outside the CDR3, is DSGVTQTPKHLITATGQRVTLRCSPRSGDLSVYWYQQSLDQGLQFLIQYYNGEERAKGNILERFSAQQFPDLHSELNLSSLELGDSALYFCASSAGTGSGKTEAFFGQGTRLTVV.

The chain joins TRBV5-4 to TRBJ2-2, with D tentatively TRBD1 (5 bases). Trimming stripped 4 bases from V and 2 bases from J, with 12 bases between. The CDR3 is 15 amino acids. Germline CDR1 and CDR2: SGHNT and YYREEE (reference sequence). CDR3 sequence (DNA): TGTGCCAGCAGCCCGTACGACAGAAACACCGGGGAGCTGTTTTTT. It yields the protein CASSPYDRNTGELFF. The whole variable domain, filled in from reference TRBV5-4 and TRBJ2-2, reads ETGVTQSPTHLIKTRGQQVTLRCSSQSGHNTVSWYQQALGQGPQFIFQYYREEENGRGNFPPRFSGLQFPNYSSELNVNALELDDSALYLCASSPYDRNTGELFFGEGSRLTVL.

This sequence joins TRBV11-2 and TRBJ2-1; D ambiguous. V lost 2 bases to trimming and J lost 7 bases, with 9 bases between them. The germline gives CDR1 SGHAT, CDR2 FQNNGV. The CDR3 consists of 13 residues. The CDR3: CASSLSHLNEQFF. The DNA of the CDR3 is TGTGCCAGCAGCTTATCCCATCTTAATGAGCAGTTCTTC.

The V gene is TRBV6-1, the J gene TRBJ2-1; D gene unclear. Germline CDR1 MNHNS, CDR2 SASEGT. Trimming removed 0 bases from V and 6 bases from J, with 6 bases in between. CDR3 length: 13 amino acids. CDR3 nucleotide sequence: TGTGCCAGCAGTGAAGCGGGCAGCAATGAGCAGTTCTTC. Encoded protein: CASSEAGSNEQFF.

V is TRBV28 and J is TRBJ1-4; the D is unclear. The germline V gene encodes CDR1 MDHEN and CDR2 SYDVKM. Trimming cost V 5 bases and J 5 bases, with 18 bases left between them. The CDR3 contains 16 residues. In DNA, the CDR3 is TGTGCCAGCAGTGTCCCGGGCGCCAGGTCAAATGAAAAACTGTTTTTT. Protein product: CASSVPGARSNEKLFF.

This clone has only a few counts. This chain uses TRBV20-1 with TRBJ1-4, with a weak D call TRBD1 (5 bases). The CDR3 spans 11 residues. From germline, CDR1 is DFQATT and CDR2 SNEGSKA (reference sequence). V was shortened by 3 bases and J by 7 bases, with 6 bases between the two germline ends. The CDR3 coding sequence is TGCAGTGCTAGTGGGACTGAAAAACTGTTTTTT. Its translation is CSASGTEKLFF.